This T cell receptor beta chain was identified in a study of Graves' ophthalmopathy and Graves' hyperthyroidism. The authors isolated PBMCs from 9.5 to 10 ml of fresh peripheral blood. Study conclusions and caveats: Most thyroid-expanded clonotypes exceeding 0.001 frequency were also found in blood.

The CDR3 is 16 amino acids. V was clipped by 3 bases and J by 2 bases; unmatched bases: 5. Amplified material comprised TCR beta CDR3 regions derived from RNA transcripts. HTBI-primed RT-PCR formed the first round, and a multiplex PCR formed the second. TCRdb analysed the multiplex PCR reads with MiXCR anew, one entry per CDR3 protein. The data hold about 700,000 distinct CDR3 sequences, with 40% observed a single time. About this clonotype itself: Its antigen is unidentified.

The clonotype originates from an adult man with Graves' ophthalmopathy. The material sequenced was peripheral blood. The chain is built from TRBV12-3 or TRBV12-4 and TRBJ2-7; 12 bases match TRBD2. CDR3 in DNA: TGTGCCAGCAGTTTTGTCGGACTAGCGGGAACCTACGAGCAGTACTTC. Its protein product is CASSFVGLAGTYEQYF.